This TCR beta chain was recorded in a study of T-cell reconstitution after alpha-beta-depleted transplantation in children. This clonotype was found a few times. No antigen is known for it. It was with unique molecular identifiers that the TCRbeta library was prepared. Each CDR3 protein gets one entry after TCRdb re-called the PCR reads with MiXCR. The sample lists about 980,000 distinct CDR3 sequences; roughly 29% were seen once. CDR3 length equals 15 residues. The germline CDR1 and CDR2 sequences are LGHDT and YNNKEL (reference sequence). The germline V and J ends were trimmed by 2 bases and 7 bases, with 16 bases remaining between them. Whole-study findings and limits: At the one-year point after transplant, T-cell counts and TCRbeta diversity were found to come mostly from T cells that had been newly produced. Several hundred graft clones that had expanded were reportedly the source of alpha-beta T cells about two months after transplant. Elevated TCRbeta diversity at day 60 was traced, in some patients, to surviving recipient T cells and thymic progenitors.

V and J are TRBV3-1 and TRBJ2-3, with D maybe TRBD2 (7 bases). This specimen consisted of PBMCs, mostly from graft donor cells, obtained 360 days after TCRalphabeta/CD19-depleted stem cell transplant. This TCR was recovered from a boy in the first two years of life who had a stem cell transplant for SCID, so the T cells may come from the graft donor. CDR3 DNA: TGTGCCAGCAGCCAAAACGGACGGGGGGACAATACGCAGTATTTT. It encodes CASSQNGRGDNTQYF.